Shown below are 8 T cell receptor beta chains from a single sample sequenced in a study of technical replicates of blood from several donors. Profiled with immunoSEQ multiplex PCR; TCRdb holds only in-frame clones, not every one. The sample contains just over 75,000 clones, 93% of which appear only once. Input material: T cells isolated from PBMCs. Receptor source: a human donor in good health.

The chain carries TRBV29-1 and TRBJ2-3; 8 nucleotides align to TRBD1. V lost 5 bases and J lost 6; bases outside the gene matches: 10. The CDR3 is made up of 14 amino acids. Per the germline V gene, CDR1 is SQVTM and CDR2 is ANQGSEA. CDR3 sequence: CSVSWTGLSDTQYF. The CDR3 DNA follows: TGCAGCGTTTCCTGGACAGGGCTGTCGGATACGCAGTATTTT.

This chain connects TRBV15 to TRBJ2-1; no definite D call. V dropped 0 bases and J dropped 2 bases, with 11 bases sitting between them. CDR1 and CDR2 (germline): LNHNV, YYDKDF (reference sequence). The length of the CDR3 is 16 residues. The CDR3 loop reads CATSREEASAYNEQFF. CDR3 coding DNA: TGTGCCACCAGCAGAGAAGAAGCGTCAGCCTACAATGAGCAGTTCTTC.

The chain is built from TRBV2 and TRBJ2-7, with TRBD2 as a possible D gene (6 bases). V lost 7 bases to trimming and J lost 4 bases, with 11 bases between them. This CDR3 has 12 residues. Germline CDR1 reads SNHLY; CDR2 reads FYNNEI. CDR3 loop: CASTLLAYEQYF. CDR3 nucleotide sequence: TGTGCCAGCACCCTACTAGCTTACGAGCAGTACTTC.

The chain recombines TRBV6-5 with TRBJ2-1; TRBD2 matches 8 bases. From germline, CDR1 is MNHEY and CDR2 SVGAGI. V lost 2 bases and J lost 1; bases outside the gene matches: 1. The CDR3 has 15 amino acids. For the CDR3, the DNA is TGTGCCAGCAGTTACACTAGCGGTTCCTACAATGAGCAGTTCTTC. Translated, it gives CASSYTSGSYNEQFF.

V is TRBV2 and J is TRBJ2-5; possible D gene TRBD2, 6 bases. CDR3 size: 13 residues. V lost 9 bases to trimming and J lost 9 bases, with 20 bases between them. Germline lookup yields CDR1 SNHLY and CDR2 FYNNEI. The CDR3 is CASTMGGLGAQYF. The CDR3 DNA reads TGTGCCAGTACGATGGGGGGATTAGGTGCCCAGTACTTC.

V usage is TRBV7-9 and J usage is TRBJ1-2, with D possibly being TRBD1 (6 bases). Germline CDR1 and CDR2: SEHNR and FQNEAQ (reference sequence). V was pared by 5 bases and J by 7 bases, with 17 bases between. CDR3 size: 14 residues. The CDR3 bases are TGTGCCAGCAGCCAAACAACAGGGAATCGTGGCTACACCTTC. Encoded protein: CASSQTTGNRGYTF. Variable domain in full (rest from reference TRBV7-9 and TRBJ1-2): DTGVSQNPRHKITKRGQNVTFRCDPISEHNRLYWYRQTLGQGPEFLTYFQNEAQLEKSRLLSDRFSAERPKGSFSTLEIQRTEQGDSAMYLCASSQTTGNRGYTFGSGTRLTVV.

The chain has TRBV18 and TRBJ1-5; TRBD1 matches at 7 bases. The V gene end was trimmed by 5 bases and the J gene end by 4 bases; junction bases not matched to a gene: 8. The CDR3 spans 15 residues. The V gene's germline CDR1 is KGHSH and CDR2 LQKENI. The CDR3 DNA follows: TGTGCCAGCTCAGCTAGACAGGGACGAAATCAGCCCCAGCATTTT. This sequence encodes CASSARQGRNQPQHF.

The V gene is TRBV9, the J gene TRBJ2-7; D perhaps matches TRBD1 (6 bases). V gave up 4 bases and J gave up 7 bases, with 12 bases separating them. CDR3 size: 12 residues. In germline, CDR1 is SGDLS, CDR2 YYNGEE. The CDR3 DNA sequence: TGTGCCAGCAGCTACAGGGCTGGAGAGCAGTACTTC. It translates to CASSYRAGEQYF.